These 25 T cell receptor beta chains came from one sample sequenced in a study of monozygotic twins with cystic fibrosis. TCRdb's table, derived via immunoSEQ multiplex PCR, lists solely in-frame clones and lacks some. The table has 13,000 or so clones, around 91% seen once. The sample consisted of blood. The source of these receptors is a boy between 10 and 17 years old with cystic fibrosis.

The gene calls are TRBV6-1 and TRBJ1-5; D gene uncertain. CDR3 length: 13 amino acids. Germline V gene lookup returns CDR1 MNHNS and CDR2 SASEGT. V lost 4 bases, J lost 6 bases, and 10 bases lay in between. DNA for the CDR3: TGTGCCAGCAGTGCCTACATCCGTCAGCCCCAGCATTTT. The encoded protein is CASSAYIRQPQHF.

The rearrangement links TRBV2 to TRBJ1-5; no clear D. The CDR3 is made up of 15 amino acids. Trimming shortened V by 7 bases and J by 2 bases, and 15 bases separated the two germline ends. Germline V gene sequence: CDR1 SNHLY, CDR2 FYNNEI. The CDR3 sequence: CASTTWGIGNQPQHF. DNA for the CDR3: TGTGCCAGCACCACCTGGGGTATCGGCAATCAGCCCCAGCATTTT.

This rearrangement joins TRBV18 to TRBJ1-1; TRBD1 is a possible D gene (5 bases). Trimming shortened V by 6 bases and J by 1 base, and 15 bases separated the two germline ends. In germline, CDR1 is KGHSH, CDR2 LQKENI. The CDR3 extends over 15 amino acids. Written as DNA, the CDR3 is TGTGCCAGCTCCGTCCGATGGGGGGGGAACACTGAAGCTTTCTTT. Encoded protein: CASSVRWGGNTEAFF.

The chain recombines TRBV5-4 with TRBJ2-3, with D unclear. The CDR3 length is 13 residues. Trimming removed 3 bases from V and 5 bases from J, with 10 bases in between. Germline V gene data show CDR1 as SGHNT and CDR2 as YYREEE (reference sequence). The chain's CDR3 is CASSSEPGDTQYF. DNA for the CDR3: TGTGCCAGCAGCTCGGAACCGGGAGATACGCAGTATTTT. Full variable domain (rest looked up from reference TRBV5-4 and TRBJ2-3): ETGVTQSPTHLIKTRGQQVTLRCSSQSGHNTVSWYQQALGQGPQFIFQYYREEENGRGNFPPRFSGLQFPNYSSELNVNALELDDSALYLCASSSEPGDTQYFGPGTRLTVL.

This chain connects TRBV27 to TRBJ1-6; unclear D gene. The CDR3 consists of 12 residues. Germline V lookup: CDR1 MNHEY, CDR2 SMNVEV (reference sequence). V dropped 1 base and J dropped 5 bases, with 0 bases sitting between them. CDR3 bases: TGTGCCAGCAGTTTATATAATTCACCCCTCCACTTT. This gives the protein CASSLYNSPLHF.

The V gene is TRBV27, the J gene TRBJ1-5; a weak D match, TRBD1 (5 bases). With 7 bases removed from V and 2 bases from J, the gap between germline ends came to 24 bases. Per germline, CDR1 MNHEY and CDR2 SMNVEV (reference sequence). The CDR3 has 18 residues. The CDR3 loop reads CASTNLETEGDGNQPQHF. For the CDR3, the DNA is TGTGCCAGCACCAATTTAGAGACAGAGGGCGATGGCAATCAGCCCCAGCATTTT.

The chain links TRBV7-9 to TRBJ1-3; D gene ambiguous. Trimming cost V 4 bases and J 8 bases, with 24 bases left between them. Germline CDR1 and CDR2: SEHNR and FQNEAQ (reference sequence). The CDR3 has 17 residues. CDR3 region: CASSSPTRPVDRDTIYF. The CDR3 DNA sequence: TGTGCCAGCAGCTCGCCCACCCGACCTGTAGATAGGGACACCATATATTTT.

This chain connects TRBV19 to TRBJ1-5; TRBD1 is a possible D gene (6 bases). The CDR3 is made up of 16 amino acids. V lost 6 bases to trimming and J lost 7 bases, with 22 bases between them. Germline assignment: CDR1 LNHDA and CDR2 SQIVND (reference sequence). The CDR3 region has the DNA TGTGCCAGTAGCACTCCACTAAAAGGGGGTAGCCAGCCCCAGCATTTT. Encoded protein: CASSTPLKGGSQPQHF. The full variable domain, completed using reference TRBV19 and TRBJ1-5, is DGGITQSPKYLFRKEGQNVTLSCEQNLNHDAMYWYRQDPGQGLRLIYYSQIVNDFQKGDIAEGYSVSREKKESFPLTVTSAQKNPTAFYLCASSTPLKGGSQPQHFGDGTRLSIL.

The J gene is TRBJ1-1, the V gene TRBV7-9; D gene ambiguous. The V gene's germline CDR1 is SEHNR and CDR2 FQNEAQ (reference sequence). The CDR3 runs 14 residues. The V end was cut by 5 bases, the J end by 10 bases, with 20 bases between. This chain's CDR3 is CASSAVTEDGPAFF. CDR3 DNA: TGTGCCAGCAGCGCCGTAACAGAAGACGGACCAGCTTTCTTT.

The CDR3 protein is CASDRTNTGELFF. The CDR3 nucleotides read TGTGCCTCTGACAGGACGAACACCGGGGAGCTGTTTTTT. The chain joins TRBV30 to TRBJ2-2; perhaps TRBD1 as D (6 bases). V was trimmed by 7 bases and J by 0 bases, leaving 9 bases between them. This CDR3 contains 13 residues. CDR1 and CDR2 (germline): GTSNPN, SVGIG (reference sequence).

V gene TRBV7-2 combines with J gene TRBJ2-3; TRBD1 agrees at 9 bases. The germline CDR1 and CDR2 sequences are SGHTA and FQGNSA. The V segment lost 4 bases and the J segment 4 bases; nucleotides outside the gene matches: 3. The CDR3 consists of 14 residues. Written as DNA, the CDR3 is TGTGCCAGCAGCTCCCGACAGGGGGCAGATACGCAGTATTTT. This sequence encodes CASSSRQGADTQYF.

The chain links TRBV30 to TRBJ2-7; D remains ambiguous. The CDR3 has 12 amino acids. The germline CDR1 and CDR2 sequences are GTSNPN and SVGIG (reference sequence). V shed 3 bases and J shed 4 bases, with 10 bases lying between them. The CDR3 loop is CAWSPRNYEQYF. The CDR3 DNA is TGTGCCTGGAGCCCCCGGAATTACGAGCAGTACTTC.

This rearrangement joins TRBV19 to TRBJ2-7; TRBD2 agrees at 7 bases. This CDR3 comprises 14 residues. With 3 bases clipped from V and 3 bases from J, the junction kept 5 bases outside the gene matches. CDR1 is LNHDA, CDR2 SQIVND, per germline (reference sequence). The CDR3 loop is CASSMLAGDYEQYF. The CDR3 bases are TGTGCCAGTAGTATGCTGGCGGGGGACTACGAGCAGTACTTC.

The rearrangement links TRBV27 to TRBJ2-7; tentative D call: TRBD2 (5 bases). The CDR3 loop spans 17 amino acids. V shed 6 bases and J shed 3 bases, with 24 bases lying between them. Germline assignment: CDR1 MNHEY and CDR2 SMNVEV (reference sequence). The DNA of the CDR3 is TGTGCCAGCAGACGGGTAGGTCCGGGATCCGACTACTACGAGCAGTACTTC. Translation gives CASRRVGPGSDYYEQYF.

CDR3 loop: CASSISEEGDTEAFF. In nucleotides, the CDR3 is TGTGCCAGTAGTATATCGGAGGAAGGGGACACTGAAGCTTTCTTT. The chain carries TRBV19 and TRBJ1-1, with a possible D match to TRBD1 (5 bases). Germline CDR1 and CDR2: LNHDA and SQIVND (reference sequence). This CDR3 has 15 residues. Trimming cost V 2 bases and J 3 bases, with 13 bases left between them.

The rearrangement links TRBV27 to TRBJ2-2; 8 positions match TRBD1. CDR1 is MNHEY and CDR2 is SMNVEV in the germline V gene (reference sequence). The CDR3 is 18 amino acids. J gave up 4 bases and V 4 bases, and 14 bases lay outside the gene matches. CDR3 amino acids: CASSYFFGGQGSTGELFF. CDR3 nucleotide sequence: TGTGCCAGCAGTTATTTTTTCGGCGGACAGGGAAGCACCGGGGAGCTGTTTTTT.

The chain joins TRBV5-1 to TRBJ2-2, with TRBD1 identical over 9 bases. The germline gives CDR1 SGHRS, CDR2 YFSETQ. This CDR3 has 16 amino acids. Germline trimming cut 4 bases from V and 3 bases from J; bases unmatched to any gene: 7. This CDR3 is CASSAGGQGHTGELFF. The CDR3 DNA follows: TGCGCCAGCAGCGCTGGTGGACAGGGGCACACCGGGGAGCTGTTTTTT.

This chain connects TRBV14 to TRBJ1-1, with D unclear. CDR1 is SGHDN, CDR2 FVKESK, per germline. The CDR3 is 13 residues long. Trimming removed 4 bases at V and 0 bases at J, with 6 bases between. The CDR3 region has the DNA TGTGCCAGCAGCCGAAATATGAACACTGAAGCTTTCTTT. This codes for CASSRNMNTEAFF.

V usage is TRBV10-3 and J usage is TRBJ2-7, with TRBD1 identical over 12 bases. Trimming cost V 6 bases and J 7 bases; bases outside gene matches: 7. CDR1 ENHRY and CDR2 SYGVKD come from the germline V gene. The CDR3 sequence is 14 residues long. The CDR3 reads CAIRPGQGAHEQYF. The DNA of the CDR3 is TGTGCCATCAGACCGGGACAGGGGGCGCATGAGCAGTACTTC.

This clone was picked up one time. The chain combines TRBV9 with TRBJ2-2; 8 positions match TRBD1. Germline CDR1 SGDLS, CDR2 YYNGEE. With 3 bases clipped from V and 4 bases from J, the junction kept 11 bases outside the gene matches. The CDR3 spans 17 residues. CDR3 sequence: CASSERGQAIGTGELFF. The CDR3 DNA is TGTGCCAGCAGCGAGAGGGGACAGGCGATTGGCACCGGGGAGCTGTTTTTT.

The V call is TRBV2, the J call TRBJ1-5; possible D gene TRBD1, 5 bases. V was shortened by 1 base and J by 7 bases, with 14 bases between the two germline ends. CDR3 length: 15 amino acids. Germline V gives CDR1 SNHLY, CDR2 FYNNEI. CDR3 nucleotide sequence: TGTGCCAGCAGTGAAGAAAACAGGCCTGGGCAGCCCCAGCATTTT. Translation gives CASSEENRPGQPQHF.

CDR3 protein: CASNSQGSTEAFF. The CDR3 nucleotides read TGTGCCAGTAACAGTCAGGGATCCACTGAAGCTTTCTTT. The gene calls are TRBV19 and TRBJ1-1, with TRBD1 as a possible D gene (5 bases). Germline-derived CDR1 and CDR2 are LNHDA and SQIVND (reference sequence). The CDR3 consists of 13 residues. Trimming took off 7 bases at V and 4 bases at J, with 13 bases between the two ends.

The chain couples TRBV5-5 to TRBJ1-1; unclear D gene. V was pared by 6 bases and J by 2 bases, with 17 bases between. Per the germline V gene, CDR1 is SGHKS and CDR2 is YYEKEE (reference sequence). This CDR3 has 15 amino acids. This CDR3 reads CASILNLASNTEAFF. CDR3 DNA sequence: TGTGCCAGCATCTTAAACCTGGCCTCTAACACTGAAGCTTTCTTT.

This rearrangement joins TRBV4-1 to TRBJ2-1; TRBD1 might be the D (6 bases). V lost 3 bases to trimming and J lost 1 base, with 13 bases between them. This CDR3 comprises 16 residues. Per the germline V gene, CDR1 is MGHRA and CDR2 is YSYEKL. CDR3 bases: TGCGCCAGCAGCCATCTATTGGGGGCTTCCTACAATGAGCAGTTCTTC. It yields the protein CASSHLLGASYNEQFF.

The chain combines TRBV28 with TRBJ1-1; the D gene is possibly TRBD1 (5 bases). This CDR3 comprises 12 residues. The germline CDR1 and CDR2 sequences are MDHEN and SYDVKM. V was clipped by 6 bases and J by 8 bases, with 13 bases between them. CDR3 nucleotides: TGTGCCAGCAGGCCCCGGGGCCGAGAAGCTTTCTTT. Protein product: CASRPRGREAFF.